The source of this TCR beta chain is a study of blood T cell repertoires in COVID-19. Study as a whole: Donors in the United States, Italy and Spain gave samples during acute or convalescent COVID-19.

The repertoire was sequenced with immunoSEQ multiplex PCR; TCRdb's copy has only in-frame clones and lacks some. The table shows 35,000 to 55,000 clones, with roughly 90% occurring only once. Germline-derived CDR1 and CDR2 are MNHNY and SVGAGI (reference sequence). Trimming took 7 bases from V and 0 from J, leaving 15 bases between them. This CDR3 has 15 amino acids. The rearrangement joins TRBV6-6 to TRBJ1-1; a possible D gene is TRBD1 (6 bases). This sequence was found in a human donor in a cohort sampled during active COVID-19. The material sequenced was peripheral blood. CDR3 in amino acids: CASTKGVLMNTEAFF. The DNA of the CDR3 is TGTGCCAGCACTAAGGGGGTTCTCATGAACACTGAAGCTTTCTTT.